The rows below give T cell receptor beta chains drawn from one sample of a study of blood T cell repertoires in COVID-19. The table came from immunoSEQ multiplex PCR; TCRdb's copy has only in-frame clones and leaves some out. The repertoire holds 100,000 to 150,000 clones, around 74% seen once, with 4.5% to 6% in the top ten. Sequencing was done on a sample of peripheral blood. All receptors come from an older man with COVID-19, enrolled during active disease. The CDR3 runs from the conserved cysteine through the conserved F or W. A D gene is named only where the DNA matches it firmly. Expanded clones are given a class, and other clones once, few, many or no size at all.

TRBV9,NA,TRBJ1-6,NA,TGTGCCAGCAGCGGCGGGCCCCAGCGGAATTCACCCCTCCACTTT,CASSGGPQRNSPLHF
TRBV28,NA,TRBJ2-3,NA,TGTGCCAGCAGTCTATTAATAAGCAGCACAGATACGCAGTATTTT,CASSLLISSTDTQYF
TRBV27,once,TRBJ2-7,NA,TGTGCCAGCAGTTTATCGGGAGGGGGGGACTACGAGCAGTACTTC,CASSLSGGGDYEQYF
TRBV28,NA,TRBJ2-7,TRBD2,TGTGCCAGCAGCCGGACTAGTGAGAACTACGAGCAGTACTTC,CASSRTSENYEQYF
TRBV28,NA,TRBJ2-7,NA,TGTGCCAGCAGTTTAAAACAGTACGAGCAGTACTTC,CASSLKQYEQYF
TRBV7-9,NA,TRBJ2-7,NA,TGTGCCAGCAGCTTAGGCAGGGGCTCCTACGAGCAGTACTTC,CASSLGRGSYEQYF
TRBV27,NA,TRBJ2-1,TRBD2,TGTGCCAGCCAGGCCCTAGCGGGGGGAGGGAAGCAGTTCTTC,CASQALAGGGKQFF
TRBV4-1,once,TRBJ2-2,TRBD1,TGCGCCAGCAGCCAAGCCTTCTTTGGAGGACAGGGGAACACCGGGGAGCTGTTTTTT,CASSQAFFGGQGNTGELFF
TRBV12-3/TRBV12-4,NA,TRBJ2-2,TRBD1,TGTGCCAGCAGTTTGGGACAGGCCGGGGAGCTGTTTTTT,CASSLGQAGELFF
TRBV7-2,NA,TRBJ2-3,NA,TGTGCCAGCAGCTTATTCAGACTAGGAGGCCGCACAGATACGCAGTATTTT,CASSLFRLGGRTDTQYF